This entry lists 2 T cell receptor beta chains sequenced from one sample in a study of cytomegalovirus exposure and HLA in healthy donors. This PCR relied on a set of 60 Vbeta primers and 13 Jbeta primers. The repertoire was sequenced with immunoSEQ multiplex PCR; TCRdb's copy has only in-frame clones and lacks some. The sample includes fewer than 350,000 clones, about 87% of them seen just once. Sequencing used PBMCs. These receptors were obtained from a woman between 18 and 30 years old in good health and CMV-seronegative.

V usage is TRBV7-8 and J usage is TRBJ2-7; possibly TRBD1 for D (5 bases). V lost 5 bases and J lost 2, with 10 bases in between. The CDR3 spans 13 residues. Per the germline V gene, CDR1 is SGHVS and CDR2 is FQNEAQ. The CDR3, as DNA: TGTGCCAGCAGCCGAGGACATACCTACGAGCAGTACTTC. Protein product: CASSRGHTYEQYF.

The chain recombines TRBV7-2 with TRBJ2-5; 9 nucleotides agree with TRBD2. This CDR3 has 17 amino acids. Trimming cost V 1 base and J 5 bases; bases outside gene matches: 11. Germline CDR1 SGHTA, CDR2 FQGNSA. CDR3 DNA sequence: TGTGCCAGCAGCTTAGAGTTGGGCGGGGGGGCCTCGGAGACCCAGTACTTC. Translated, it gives CASSLELGGGASETQYF.